There are a few counts of the clone carrying this T cell receptor beta chain. The antigen is unknown. The CDR3 has 15 residues. V shed 7 bases and J shed 1 base, with 14 bases lying between them. The germline gives CDR1 SGHRS, CDR2 YFSETQ. These data belong to a study of CD8 T cells in ankylosing spondylitis. General observations from the study: Ankylosing spondylitis blood seemed to carry a telltale TCR beta motif made of under ten highly homologous variants.

Quantitative 5'-RACE with molecular barcodes generated TCR beta libraries. From the 5' RACE reads, TCRdb called clonotypes with MiXCR, one entry per CDR3 protein. This sample has a few hundred thousand distinct CDR3 sequences, with approximately 17% found just once. The sequence was obtained from a male donor with ankylosing spondylitis. The chain has TRBV5-1 and TRBJ2-2; D is ambiguous. Sequenced sample: blood, either unsorted or a sorted T cell fraction (not recorded which). CDR3 sequence reads: CASRLGSLNTGELFF. The CDR3 nucleotides are TGCGCCAGCCGACTGGGCAGCTTGAACACCGGGGAGCTGTTTTTT.